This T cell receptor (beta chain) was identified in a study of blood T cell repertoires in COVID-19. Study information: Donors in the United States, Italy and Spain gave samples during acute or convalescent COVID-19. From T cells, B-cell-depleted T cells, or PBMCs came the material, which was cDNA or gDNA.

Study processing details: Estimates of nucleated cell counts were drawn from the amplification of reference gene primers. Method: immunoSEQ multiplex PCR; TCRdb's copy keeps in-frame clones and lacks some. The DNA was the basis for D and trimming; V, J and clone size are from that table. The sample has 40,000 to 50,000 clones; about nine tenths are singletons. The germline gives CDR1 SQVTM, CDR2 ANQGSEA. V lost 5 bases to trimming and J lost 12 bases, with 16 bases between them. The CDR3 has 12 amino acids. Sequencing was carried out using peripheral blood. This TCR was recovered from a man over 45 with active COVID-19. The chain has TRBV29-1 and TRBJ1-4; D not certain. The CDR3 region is CSVRDGLEELFF. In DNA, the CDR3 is TGCAGCGTTCGGGATGGGCTGGAGGAACTGTTTTTT.